This T cell receptor beta chain stems from a study of metastatic and nonmetastatic thyroid tumors. For the study at large: Malignant thyroid and benign thyroid patients provided blood and tumor or nodule tissue whose repertoires were compared. Findings and caveats of the study: Benign nodules were reported to have significantly lower TCR beta diversity than malignant thyroid tumors, in blood and tumor.

None of the patients had undergone any treatment ahead of thyroid surgery. Germline V gene data show CDR1 as MNHNS and CDR2 as SASEGT. The CDR3 contains 15 residues. This clone was counted only a few times. The antigen is unknown. A read error may be the cause here, since a much bigger clone is one base away. The sample carries other DNA sequences with the same CDR3. How the authors handled the data: Building a distant-metastasis classifier for papillary thyroid cancer drew on CDR3 differences across clinicopathological groups. TCRdb re-processed the PCR reads through MiXCR. None of the V and J calls come from the authors' own analysis; TCRdb made them. The sample includes about 69,000 clones, 14% of them seen just once.

Sequenced material: blood. The chain carries TRBV6-1 and TRBJ2-6; the D gene is possibly TRBD1 (5 bases). The sequence was collected from a male donor with papillary thyroid cancer or a benign thyroid nodule (not recorded which). Some clones in this sample may be carry-over from other donors' samples. CDR3 sequence reads: CAEVGASPGANALTF. The DNA for the CDR3 is TGTGCCGAGGTTGGAGCGTCCCCTGGGGCCAACGCCCTGACTTTC.